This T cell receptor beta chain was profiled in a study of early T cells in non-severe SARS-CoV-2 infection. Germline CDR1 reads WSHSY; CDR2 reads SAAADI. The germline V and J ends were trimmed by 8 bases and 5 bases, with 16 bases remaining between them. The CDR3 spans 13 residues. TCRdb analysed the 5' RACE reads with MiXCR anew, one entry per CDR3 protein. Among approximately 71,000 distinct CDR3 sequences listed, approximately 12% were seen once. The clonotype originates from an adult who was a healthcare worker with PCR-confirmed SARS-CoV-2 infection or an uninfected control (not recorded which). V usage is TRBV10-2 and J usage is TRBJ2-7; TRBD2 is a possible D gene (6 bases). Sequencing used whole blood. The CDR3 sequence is CASRQGTSHEQYF. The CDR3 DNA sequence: TGCGCCAGCCGTCAGGGTACTAGCCACGAGCAGTACTTC.